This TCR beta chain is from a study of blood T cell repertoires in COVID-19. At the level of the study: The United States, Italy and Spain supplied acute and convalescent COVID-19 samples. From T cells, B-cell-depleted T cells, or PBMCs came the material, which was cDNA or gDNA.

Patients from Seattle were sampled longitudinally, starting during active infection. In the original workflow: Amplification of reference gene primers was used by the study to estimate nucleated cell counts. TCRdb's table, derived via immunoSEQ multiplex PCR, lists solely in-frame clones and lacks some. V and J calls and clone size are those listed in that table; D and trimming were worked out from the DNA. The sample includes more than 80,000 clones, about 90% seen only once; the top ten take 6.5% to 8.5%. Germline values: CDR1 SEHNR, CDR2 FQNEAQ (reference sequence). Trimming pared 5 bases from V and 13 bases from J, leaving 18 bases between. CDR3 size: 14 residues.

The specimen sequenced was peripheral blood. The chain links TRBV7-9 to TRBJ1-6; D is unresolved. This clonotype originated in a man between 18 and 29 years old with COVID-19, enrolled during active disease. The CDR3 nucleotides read TGTGCCAGCAGCCCGATAAGCGGAATAGTTCCCCTCCACTTT. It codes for CASSPISGIVPLHF. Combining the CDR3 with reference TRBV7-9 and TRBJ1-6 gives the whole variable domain DTGVSQNPRHKITKRGQNVTFRCDPISEHNRLYWYRQTLGQGPEFLTYFQNEAQLEKSRLLSDRFSAERPKGSFSTLEIQRTEQGDSAMYLCASSPISGIVPLHFGNGTRLTVT.